Listed below are T cell receptor beta chains from one sample, sequenced in a study of T-cell memory formation after mild COVID-19. TCRdb used MiXCR to reprocess the 5' RACE reads, holding one entry per CDR3 protein. The sample holds hundreds of thousands of distinct CDR3 sequences, 20% to 25% seen once. Sequenced material: PBMCs or a T cell subset sorted from them (not recorded which). All receptors derive from a man between 18 and 35 years old who had mild COVID-19 (a few samples of this study predate the infection). Cell type and time point are not known. CDR3s include the opening cysteine and the closing phenylalanine or tryptophan. A D gene is named only where the DNA matches it firmly. Only some rows state a clone size, as once, few, many or a class for expanded clones.

abundance: NA
j_gene: TRBJ2-1
d_gene: NA
v_gene: TRBV18
len: 15
CDR3aa: CASSPAGTGDNEQFF
CDR3nt: TGTGCCAGCTCACCGGCCGGGACGGGAGACAATGAGCAGTTCTTC

abundance: few
j_gene: TRBJ2-1
d_gene: NA
v_gene: TRBV5-1
len: 15
CDR3aa: CASSFRHGGYNEQFF
CDR3nt: TGCGCCAGCAGCTTTAGACACGGAGGGTACAATGAGCAGTTCTTC

abundance: few
j_gene: TRBJ2-1
d_gene: NA
v_gene: TRBV7-6
len: 16
CDR3aa: CASSLVMGGALDEQFF
CDR3nt: TGTGCCAGCAGCCTCGTGATGGGGGGCGCGTTGGATGAGCAGTTCTTC

abundance: NA
j_gene: TRBJ2-1
d_gene: TRBD2
v_gene: TRBV14
len: 13
CDR3aa: CASTRGGSDEQFF
CDR3nt: TGTGCCAGCACGCGGGGGGGCTCCGATGAGCAGTTCTTC

abundance: NA
j_gene: TRBJ2-7
d_gene: NA
v_gene: TRBV7-9
len: 14
CDR3aa: CASTPPLNPYEQYF
CDR3nt: TGTGCCAGCACGCCCCCCCTTAACCCCTACGAGCAGTACTTC

abundance: NA
j_gene: TRBJ1-5
d_gene: TRBD1
v_gene: TRBV5-1
len: 16
CDR3aa: CASRLPGQAWLGPQHF
CDR3nt: TGCGCCAGCAGGCTTCCAGGACAGGCGTGGTTGGGGCCCCAGCATTTT

abundance: NA
j_gene: TRBJ2-1
d_gene: TRBD2
v_gene: TRBV9
len: 17
CDR3aa: CASSVASGLAGDPEQFF
CDR3nt: TGTGCCAGCAGCGTAGCGTCGGGACTAGCGGGGGACCCAGAGCAGTTCTTC

abundance: few
j_gene: TRBJ2-3
d_gene: NA
v_gene: TRBV6-5
len: 11
CDR3aa: CASTLQNTQYF
CDR3nt: TGTGCCAGCACCCTACAAAATACGCAGTATTTT

abundance: few
j_gene: TRBJ2-5
d_gene: TRBD1
v_gene: TRBV5-1
len: 15
CDR3aa: CASSLRGQGKETQYF
CDR3nt: TGCGCCAGCAGCTTGCGGGGACAGGGGAAAGAGACCCAGTACTTC

abundance: many
j_gene: TRBJ1-5
d_gene: NA
v_gene: TRBV20-1
len: 13
CDR3aa: CSAQDRSHQPQHF
CDR3nt: TGCAGTGCTCAAGACAGGTCACATCAGCCCCAGCATTTT

abundance: few
j_gene: TRBJ1-1
d_gene: TRBD1
v_gene: TRBV4-3
len: 16
CDR3aa: CASSQDDRAGRRGAFF
CDR3nt: TGCGCCAGCAGCCAAGATGACAGGGCAGGACGCAGGGGAGCTTTCTTT

abundance: NA
j_gene: TRBJ2-5
d_gene: NA
v_gene: TRBV9
len: 15
CDR3aa: CASSVGSSPGETQYF
CDR3nt: TGTGCCAGCAGCGTCGGGTCTTCACCTGGGGAGACCCAGTACTTC

abundance: many
j_gene: TRBJ2-1
d_gene: NA
v_gene: TRBV6-5
len: 13
CDR3aa: CASSPQGSHEQFF
CDR3nt: TGTGCCAGCAGCCCCCAGGGTAGCCATGAGCAGTTCTTC

abundance: few
j_gene: TRBJ1-2
d_gene: TRBD1
v_gene: TRBV28
len: 15
CDR3aa: CASSLSPGTVKRHTF
CDR3nt: TGTGCCAGCAGTTTATCCCCCGGGACAGTGAAACGGCACACCTTC

abundance: many
j_gene: TRBJ2-1
d_gene: TRBD1
v_gene: TRBV11-2
len: 16
CDR3aa: CASSPGPGTGLNEQFF
CDR3nt: TGTGCCAGCAGCCCAGGCCCCGGGACAGGGCTCAATGAGCAGTTCTTC

abundance: NA
j_gene: TRBJ2-7
d_gene: TRBD1
v_gene: TRBV7-2
len: 16
CDR3aa: CASSPPWGTGVYEQYF
CDR3nt: TGTGCCAGCAGCCCACCCTGGGGGACAGGGGTTTACGAGCAGTACTTC

abundance: NA
j_gene: TRBJ2-2
d_gene: NA
v_gene: TRBV7-8
len: 18
CDR3aa: CASSSDPLRAKNTGELFF
CDR3nt: TGTGCCAGCAGCTCCGATCCTCTCCGGGCCAAAAACACCGGGGAGCTGTTTTTT

abundance: NA
j_gene: TRBJ2-1
d_gene: NA
v_gene: TRBV4-1
len: 15
CDR3aa: CASSPEGLGYNEQFF
CDR3nt: TGCGCCAGCAGCCCTGAAGGGCTGGGGTACAATGAGCAGTTCTTC

abundance: few
j_gene: TRBJ2-2
d_gene: NA
v_gene: TRBV10-3
len: 14
CDR3aa: CAINTGASTGELFF
CDR3nt: TGTGCCATCAATACGGGGGCAAGTACCGGGGAGCTGTTTTTT

abundance: NA
j_gene: TRBJ2-6
d_gene: TRBD1
v_gene: TRBV19
len: 14
CDR3aa: CASDRDSGANVLTF
CDR3nt: TGTGCCAGTGACAGGGACTCTGGGGCCAACGTCCTGACTTTC

abundance: NA
j_gene: TRBJ2-1
d_gene: NA
v_gene: TRBV10-3
len: 15
CDR3aa: CAIRVSGSSYNEQFF
CDR3nt: TGTGCCATCAGAGTTTCAGGTAGCTCCTACAATGAGCAGTTCTTC

abundance: NA
j_gene: TRBJ2-4
d_gene: NA
v_gene: TRBV24-1
len: 17
CDR3aa: CATSLHRDRVAKNIQYF
CDR3nt: TGTGCCACCAGTCTCCATAGGGACCGGGTAGCCAAAAACATTCAGTACTTC

abundance: many
j_gene: TRBJ2-6
d_gene: NA
v_gene: TRBV6-2/TRBV6-3
len: 11
CDR3aa: CATSGANVLTF
CDR3nt: TGTGCCACCTCTGGGGCCAACGTCCTGACTTTC

abundance: few
j_gene: TRBJ2-3
d_gene: TRBD2
v_gene: TRBV12-3/TRBV12-4
len: 13
CDR3aa: CASSVLAGNTQYF
CDR3nt: TGTGCCAGCAGTGTCCTAGCGGGGAATACGCAGTATTTT

abundance: NA
j_gene: TRBJ1-4
d_gene: TRBD1
v_gene: TRBV7-9
len: 15
CDR3aa: CASTPPPTGVEKLFF
CDR3nt: TGTGCCAGCACCCCGCCGCCGACAGGGGTTGAAAAACTGTTTTTT

abundance: few
j_gene: TRBJ2-5
d_gene: NA
v_gene: TRBV20-1
len: 12
CDR3aa: CSAGTEAGTQYF
CDR3nt: TGCAGTGCTGGTACAGAGGCGGGGACCCAGTACTTC

abundance: NA
j_gene: TRBJ1-5
d_gene: NA
v_gene: TRBV20-1
len: 15
CDR3aa: CSAPGGDVSNQPQHF
CDR3nt: TGCAGTGCCCCGGGGGGGGATGTAAGCAATCAGCCCCAGCATTTT

abundance: NA
j_gene: TRBJ1-1
d_gene: NA
v_gene: TRBV6-5
len: 16
CDR3aa: CASSPLPGPMNTEAFF
CDR3nt: TGTGCCAGCAGCCCCCTCCCGGGGCCCATGAACACTGAAGCTTTCTTT

abundance: NA
j_gene: TRBJ1-5
d_gene: NA
v_gene: TRBV6-1
len: 11
CDR3aa: CASRGTTPQHF
CDR3nt: TGTGCCAGCAGGGGGACTACGCCCCAGCATTTT

abundance: few
j_gene: TRBJ2-3
d_gene: TRBD2
v_gene: TRBV12-3/TRBV12-4
len: 18
CDR3aa: CASSLAGTSGTFTDTQYF
CDR3nt: TGTGCCAGCAGCCTGGCCGGGACTAGCGGAACCTTCACAGATACGCAGTATTTT

abundance: NA
j_gene: TRBJ1-1
d_gene: NA
v_gene: TRBV28
len: 12
CDR3aa: CASSVQGPEAFF
CDR3nt: TGTGCCAGCAGCGTGCAGGGTCCTGAAGCTTTCTTT

abundance: few
j_gene: TRBJ1-2
d_gene: NA
v_gene: TRBV5-1
len: 13
CDR3aa: CASSLGGAYGYTF
CDR3nt: TGCGCCAGCAGCTTGGGGGGAGCCTATGGCTACACCTTC

abundance: NA
j_gene: TRBJ1-6
d_gene: NA
v_gene: TRBV4-3
len: 13
CDR3aa: CASSQVEGRALHF
CDR3nt: TGCGCCAGCAGCCAAGTTGAGGGCAGGGCCCTCCACTTT

abundance: NA
j_gene: TRBJ2-1
d_gene: NA
v_gene: TRBV20-1
len: 13
CDR3aa: CSVTRGAYNEQFF
CDR3nt: TGCAGTGTTACACGGGGGGCATACAATGAGCAGTTCTTC

abundance: few
j_gene: TRBJ1-6
d_gene: TRBD1
v_gene: TRBV6-6
len: 15
CDR3aa: CASGAGGIYNSPLHF
CDR3nt: TGTGCCTCCGGGGCAGGGGGCATCTATAATTCACCCCTCCACTTT

abundance: NA
j_gene: TRBJ2-3
d_gene: TRBD2
v_gene: TRBV6-1
len: 15
CDR3aa: CASRGASGGADTQYF
CDR3nt: TGTGCCAGCAGGGGAGCTAGCGGGGGGGCAGATACGCAGTATTTT

abundance: NA
j_gene: TRBJ1-3
d_gene: NA
v_gene: TRBV2
len: 15
CDR3aa: CASSDPRSTGNTIYF
CDR3nt: TGTGCCAGCAGTGATCCCCGAAGTACTGGAAACACCATATATTTT

abundance: NA
j_gene: TRBJ2-1
d_gene: NA
v_gene: TRBV19
len: 14
CDR3aa: CASSIVSLLSEQFF
CDR3nt: TGTGCCAGTAGTATAGTATCGCTGTTGTCGGAGCAGTTCTTC

abundance: many
j_gene: TRBJ2-7
d_gene: NA
v_gene: TRBV7-6
len: 13
CDR3aa: CASSLDGFYEQYF
CDR3nt: TGTGCCAGCAGCTTAGACGGATTCTACGAGCAGTACTTC

abundance: NA
j_gene: TRBJ2-1
d_gene: TRBD2
v_gene: TRBV12-3/TRBV12-4
len: 12
CDR3aa: CASRSRGVEQFF
CDR3nt: TGTGCCAGCAGATCGCGGGGGGTTGAGCAGTTCTTC

abundance: many
j_gene: TRBJ2-5
d_gene: NA
v_gene: TRBV12-3/TRBV12-4
len: 16
CDR3aa: CASSLPLASAGETQYF
CDR3nt: TGTGCCAGCAGTTTGCCCCTCGCGTCAGCTGGAGAGACCCAGTACTTC

abundance: NA
j_gene: TRBJ1-2
d_gene: TRBD1
v_gene: TRBV29-1
len: 13
CDR3aa: CSVETGARYGYTF
CDR3nt: TGCAGCGTAGAGACAGGGGCCCGCTATGGCTACACCTTC

abundance: few
j_gene: TRBJ2-1
d_gene: NA
v_gene: TRBV7-2
len: 13
CDR3aa: CASSLAGWGEQFF
CDR3nt: TGTGCCAGCAGCTTAGCGGGATGGGGGGAGCAGTTCTTC

abundance: NA
j_gene: TRBJ1-4
d_gene: NA
v_gene: TRBV5-6
len: 17
CDR3aa: CASSNGWGGLTNEKLFF
CDR3nt: TGTGCCAGCAGCAACGGATGGGGAGGGTTAACTAATGAAAAACTGTTTTTT

abundance: few
j_gene: TRBJ2-1
d_gene: NA
v_gene: TRBV15
len: 13
CDR3aa: CATSRGEYNEQFF
CDR3nt: TGTGCCACCAGCAGAGGCGAGTACAATGAGCAGTTCTTC

abundance: few
j_gene: TRBJ2-1
d_gene: NA
v_gene: TRBV23-1
len: 12
CDR3aa: CASSHHRDEQFF
CDR3nt: TGCGCCAGCAGTCACCACAGGGATGAGCAGTTCTTC

abundance: NA
j_gene: TRBJ2-1
d_gene: NA
v_gene: TRBV14
len: 14
CDR3aa: CASSQYVSPHEQFF
CDR3nt: TGTGCCAGCAGCCAATACGTGTCCCCCCATGAGCAGTTCTTC

abundance: NA
j_gene: TRBJ1-6
d_gene: NA
v_gene: TRBV7-2
len: 13
CDR3aa: CASSLGWDSPLHF
CDR3nt: TGTGCCAGCAGCTTAGGGTGGGATTCACCACTCCACTTT

abundance: NA
j_gene: TRBJ2-7
d_gene: NA
v_gene: TRBV4-1
len: 13
CDR3aa: CASSPGGGAEQYF
CDR3nt: TGCGCCAGCAGTCCCGGTGGCGGGGCCGAGCAGTACTTC

abundance: NA
j_gene: TRBJ2-5
d_gene: NA
v_gene: TRBV18
len: 15
CDR3aa: CASSPPGLSPETQYF
CDR3nt: TGTGCCAGCTCACCCCCGGGACTGAGCCCGGAGACCCAGTACTTC

abundance: few
j_gene: TRBJ2-1
d_gene: NA
v_gene: TRBV7-6
len: 13
CDR3aa: CASSPPGYNEQFF
CDR3nt: TGTGCCAGCAGCCCCCCCGGCTACAATGAGCAGTTCTTC

abundance: few
j_gene: TRBJ2-3
d_gene: TRBD2
v_gene: TRBV6-5
len: 15
CDR3aa: CASSYDGGATDTQYF
CDR3nt: TGTGCCAGCAGTTACGACGGGGGGGCCACAGATACGCAGTATTTT

abundance: many
j_gene: TRBJ2-7
d_gene: TRBD2
v_gene: TRBV7-8
len: 13
CDR3aa: CASSLALADEQYF
CDR3nt: TGTGCCAGCAGCTTAGCCCTAGCGGACGAGCAGTACTTC

abundance: NA
j_gene: TRBJ2-5
d_gene: TRBD1
v_gene: TRBV7-2
len: 13
CDR3aa: CASSFDRAETQYF
CDR3nt: TGTGCCAGCAGCTTCGACAGGGCAGAGACCCAGTACTTC

abundance: NA
j_gene: TRBJ1-4
d_gene: TRBD1
v_gene: TRBV7-2
len: 17
CDR3aa: CASSFGQGVSTNEKLFF
CDR3nt: TGTGCCAGCAGCTTCGGACAGGGGGTATCAACTAATGAAAAACTGTTTTTT

abundance: NA
j_gene: TRBJ1-2
d_gene: TRBD1
v_gene: TRBV20-1
len: 12
CDR3aa: CSAGQGRAGYTF
CDR3nt: TGCAGTGCTGGACAGGGTAGAGCGGGCTACACCTTC

abundance: few
j_gene: TRBJ2-5
d_gene: TRBD2
v_gene: TRBV12-3/TRBV12-4
len: 13
CDR3aa: CASSPTSYVTQYF
CDR3nt: TGTGCCAGCAGTCCGACTAGCTACGTGACCCAGTACTTC